The 3 T cell receptor beta chains given below trace back to one sample, sequenced in a study of blood T cells in healthy people across ages. PCR was performed a second time for 7 to 11 cycles using a sample-barcoded 5' primer and a J-beta primer mix. TCRdb re-called the 5' RACE reads with MiXCR, one entry per CDR3 protein. Here the sample spans around 1,000,000 distinct CDR3 sequences, about 23% being singletons. This sample also belongs to another study, concerning T cells of mothers and their children.

Source material: blood. These receptors all come from a girl aged 2-10 years in good health.

V is TRBV5-1 and J is TRBJ2-7; TRBD1 might be the D (5 bases). CDR1 is SGHRS, CDR2 YFSETQ, per germline. The CDR3 is 17 residues long. Trimming took off 3 bases at V and 0 bases at J, with 19 bases between the two ends. The CDR3 sequence is CASSYRPGQSFSYEQYF. CDR3 sequence (DNA): TGCGCCAGCAGCTACCGACCCGGACAATCCTTCTCCTACGAGCAGTACTTC.

This clonotype was observed a few times. The chain couples TRBV11-2 to TRBJ2-5; 8 bases fit TRBD1. Germline V gene sequence: CDR1 SGHAT, CDR2 FQNNGV. This CDR3 comprises 15 residues. V lost 2 bases and J lost 4; bases outside the gene matches: 6. CDR3 sequence: CASSLWTGSLETQYF. CDR3 in DNA: TGTGCCAGCAGCTTATGGACAGGGTCGTTAGAGACCCAGTACTTC.

In this sample, this clonotype turned up many times. V is TRBV6-2 or TRBV6-3 and J is TRBJ2-3, with D hard to call. Deletions cut 4 bases from V and 7 bases from J, with 6 bases between. The CDR3 sequence is 11 residues long. The germline V gene has CDR1 MNHEY and CDR2 SVGEGT. The CDR3 here is CASSSLNTQYF. The CDR3 bases are TGTGCCAGCAGTTCCCTGAATACGCAGTATTTT.